Each of the 3 T cell receptor beta chains below was sequenced from the same sample in a study of T cells in Graves' hyperthyroidism and ophthalmopathy. RNA transcripts served as the template for amplifying TCR beta CDR3 regions. First-round RT-PCR with HTBI primers amplified the TCR CDR3 region. One entry per CDR3 protein results from TCRdb running MiXCR on the multiplex PCR reads. The sample yields 280,000 or so distinct CDR3 sequences, 13% to 15% seen once. Sequencing used blood. The receptors were gathered from a woman in her 50s with Graves' hyperthyroidism that later progressed to Graves' ophthalmopathy.

This clonotype was counted at least ten times. J is TRBJ1-1 and V is TRBV6-1; no definite D call. The CDR3 spans 13 residues. Trimming cost V 8 bases and J 4 bases, with 14 bases left between them. Germline CDR1 reads MNHNS; CDR2 reads SASEGT. This chain's CDR3 is CASRRPSGTEAFF. The CDR3 bases are TGTGCCAGCCGCAGACCTTCGGGCACTGAAGCTTTCTTT.

This clonotype was seen a single time. The rearrangement joins TRBV28 to TRBJ1-2, with D hard to call. Germline-derived CDR1 and CDR2 are MDHEN and SYDVKM. Between the trimmed V and J ends, which lost 5 bases and 4 bases, there was a span of 8 bases. CDR3 length equals 12 residues. The CDR3 loop reads CASSHPGYGYTF. The CDR3 DNA reads as TGTGCCAGCAGTCACCCGGGCTATGGCTACACCTTC.

This clonotype was found many times. V gene TRBV6-1 combines with J gene TRBJ2-2; 10 nucleotides agree with TRBD2. The CDR3 loop spans 16 amino acids. J gave up 4 bases and V 8 bases, and 10 bases lay outside the gene matches. Germline loops: CDR1 MNHNS, CDR2 SASEGT. This chain's CDR3 is CASFPARLAGTGELFF. The DNA for the CDR3 is TGTGCCAGCTTCCCAGCCCGACTAGCGGGCACCGGGGAGCTGTTTTTT.